Shown below are 16 T cell receptor beta chains from a single sample sequenced in a study of patients and donors after allogeneic stem cell transplantation. TCRdb analysed the RT-PCR reads with MiXCR anew, one entry per CDR3 protein. The sample has roughly 180,000 distinct CDR3 sequences, less than 45% seen once. The sequencing sample was made of blood, either unsorted or a sorted T cell fraction (not recorded which). Every receptor here comes from a human donor who was either an allogeneic HSCT recipient or a stem cell or donor lymphocyte infusion donor (not recorded which). It is not recorded whose cells these are; they may come from a transplant donor.

The chain combines TRBV6-6 with TRBJ2-1; 9 bases match TRBD2. CDR3 length: 16 residues. The germline CDR1 and CDR2 sequences are MNHNY and SVGAGI (reference sequence). With V trimmed by 5 bases and J by 5 bases, 10 bases remained unmatched. CDR3 protein: CASSRSGTSKNNEQFF. The CDR3 nucleotides read TGTGCCAGCAGTCGCTCCGGGACTAGCAAAAACAATGAGCAGTTCTTC.

Only a few counts were recorded for this clonotype. This rearrangement joins TRBV4-3 to TRBJ2-3, with 9 bases lining up with TRBD2. The CDR3 consists of 16 residues. Losses at the gene ends were 2 bases for V and 2 bases for J; bases not matched to a gene: 5. Germline-derived CDR1 and CDR2 are LGHNA and YSLEER. The CDR3 nucleotides are TGCGCCAGCAGCCAACAGCTAGCGGGGAACACAGATACGCAGTATTTT. Protein sequence: CASSQQLAGNTDTQYF.

This clonotype showed up just a few times. The chain carries TRBV4-2 and TRBJ1-1; D possibly corresponds to TRBD1 (6 bases). CDR3 length: 16 amino acids. The ends were cut back, 0 bases at V and 0 bases at J, with 11 bases in the middle. The germline V gene has CDR1 LGHNA and CDR2 YNFKEQ. This CDR3 reads CASSQEGGRMNTEAFF. In nucleotides, the CDR3 is TGTGCCAGCAGCCAAGAAGGGGGGCGGATGAACACTGAAGCTTTCTTT.

This rearrangement joins TRBV7-2 to TRBJ2-2; no definite D call. This CDR3 comprises 12 residues. Trimming shortened V by 3 bases and J by 4 bases, and 3 bases separated the two germline ends. The germline CDR1 and CDR2 sequences are SGHTA and FQGNSA. The CDR3 nucleotides are TGTGCCAGCAGCTTGGTCACCGGGGAGCTGTTTTTT. Its protein is CASSLVTGELFF.

The chain carries TRBV11-2 and TRBJ1-1, with D unclear. The germline V gene has CDR1 SGHAT and CDR2 FQNNGV. V lost 5 bases, J lost 5 bases, and 21 bases lay in between. CDR3 length: 16 amino acids. CDR3 DNA sequence: TGTGCCAGCAGCCGCTCAAGGGAGGCGTCGGGTACTGAAGCTTTCTTT. This encodes CASSRSREASGTEAFF.

V and J are TRBV14 and TRBJ2-2; 10 bases agree with TRBD1. The CDR3 spans 16 residues. V shed 4 bases, J shed 4 bases, and the junction held 6 bases outside the gene matches. Germline V gene data show CDR1 as SGHDN and CDR2 as FVKESK. DNA of the CDR3: TGTGCCAGCAGCCGAGACAGGGGGCAAAGCACCGGGGAGCTGTTTTTT. Translating gives CASSRDRGQSTGELFF.

The V call is TRBV6-4, the J call TRBJ2-1; D is ambiguous. Trimming removed 2 bases from V and 5 bases from J, with 7 bases in between. Per the germline V gene, CDR1 is MRHNA and CDR2 is SNTAGT. The CDR3 extends over 13 amino acids. The CDR3 nucleotides are TGTGCCAGCAGTGACGAGATCGACAATGAGCAGTTCTTC. Its protein is CASSDEIDNEQFF.

This sequence joins TRBV5-6 and TRBJ2-1; D not certain. Germline-derived CDR1 and CDR2 are SGHDT and YYEEEE. The CDR3 covers 12 residues. Trimming removed 6 bases from V and 5 bases from J, with 9 bases in between. CDR3 DNA sequence: TGTGCCAGCATAGGTCCGGACAATGAGCAGTTCTTC. Encoded protein: CASIGPDNEQFF.

The V call is TRBV15, the J call TRBJ2-7; D is unclear. This CDR3 has 15 amino acids. Trimming cost V 0 bases and J 6 bases, with 15 bases left between them. Per germline, CDR1 LNHNV and CDR2 YYDKDF (reference sequence). DNA of the CDR3: TGTGCCACCAGCAGAGACCCACTTCCGTCGCGCGAGCAGTACTTC. Encoded protein: CATSRDPLPSREQYF.

This clonotype has more than one count but fewer than ten. The chain combines TRBV10-3 with TRBJ1-1; 9 bases are a match to TRBD1. This CDR3 is 15 amino acids long. Germline V gives CDR1 ENHRY, CDR2 SYGVKD. V lost 2 bases, J lost 1 base, and 2 bases stayed unmatched. This chain's CDR3 is CAISEPDRGNTEAFF. For the CDR3, the DNA is TGTGCCATCAGTGAGCCGGACAGGGGGAACACTGAAGCTTTCTTT.

The rearrangement uses TRBV30 and TRBJ1-1; D not certain. Germline lookup yields CDR1 GTSNPN and CDR2 SVGIG (reference sequence). This CDR3 has 13 amino acids. Trimming pared 4 bases from V and 0 bases from J, leaving 9 bases between. The CDR3 bases are TGTGCCTGGATCCTGTTGGTGAACACTGAAGCTTTCTTT. Its translation is CAWILLVNTEAFF.

This clonotype was observed a handful of times. The chain carries TRBV27 and TRBJ2-1, with a possible D match to TRBD1 (5 bases). V was shortened by 2 bases and J by 9 bases, with 17 bases between the two germline ends. The CDR3 loop spans 15 amino acids. Germline V gene sequence: CDR1 MNHEY, CDR2 SMNVEV (reference sequence). CDR3 region: CASSLVAAGRSEQFF. CDR3 nucleotides: TGTGCCAGCAGTTTAGTCGCGGCAGGGCGGAGTGAGCAGTTCTTC.

This clonotype was counted a few times. The gene calls are TRBV11-2 and TRBJ1-1; no firm D call. V lost 2 bases and J lost 1, with 11 bases in between. The CDR3 runs to 15 residues. From germline, CDR1 is SGHAT and CDR2 FQNNGV. The DNA of the CDR3 is TGTGCCAGCAGCTTAAAGAGGAGAGCGAACACTGAAGCTTTCTTT. Its translation is CASSLKRRANTEAFF.

V gene TRBV25-1 combines with J gene TRBJ2-1; D ambiguous. V gave up 5 bases and J gave up 0 bases, with 8 bases separating them. The germline CDR1 and CDR2 sequences are MGHDK and SYGVNS. The CDR3 loop spans 14 amino acids. DNA of the CDR3: TGTGCCAGCAGTCTAGGCGTCTCCTACAATGAGCAGTTCTTC. This translates into CASSLGVSYNEQFF.

J is TRBJ1-2 and V is TRBV4-3; D gene uncertain. V was clipped by 0 bases and J by 4 bases, with 15 bases between them. This CDR3 has 16 residues. Germline V gene lookup returns CDR1 LGHNA and CDR2 YSLEER. CDR3 region: CASSQDIQDPVYGYTF. The DNA for the CDR3 is TGCGCCAGCAGCCAAGATATCCAGGATCCTGTCTATGGCTACACCTTC.

The chain carries TRBV6-1 and TRBJ2-1, with D possibly being TRBD1 (7 bases). Trimming removed 2 bases from V and 9 bases from J, with 11 bases in between. From germline, CDR1 is MNHNS and CDR2 SASEGT. The CDR3 has 13 amino acids. CDR3 residues: CASSESGGPEQFF. The CDR3 DNA sequence: TGTGCCAGCAGTGAATCAGGGGGGCCTGAGCAGTTCTTC.